Listed here are 9 T cell receptor beta chains from one sample, sequenced in a study of blood T cells in healthy people across ages. The second PCR ran roughly 6 to 11 cycles with a sample-barcoded 5' primer and J-beta primers. TCRdb recomputed calls from the 5' RACE reads with MiXCR, one row per CDR3 protein. The table has 850,000 to 1,100,000 distinct CDR3 sequences, 35% to 40% seen once; the top ten hold less than 15%. The sequenced sample was blood. The receptors come from a man in his late teens or twenties in good health.

The chain has TRBV7-2 and TRBJ1-3; no reliable D call. Germline lookup yields CDR1 SGHTA and CDR2 FQGNSA. The CDR3 has 16 residues. V lost 5 bases and J 3 bases, leaving 17 bases between the germline ends. In nucleotides, the CDR3 is TGTGCCAGCAGCACCACTCCCACCGGGGTTGGAAACACCATATATTTT. As protein: CASSTTPTGVGNTIYF.

The chain links TRBV6-5 to TRBJ2-1; D perhaps matches TRBD2 (7 bases). Germline CDR1 and CDR2: MNHEY and SVGAGI. V lost 4 bases to trimming and J lost 2 bases, with 21 bases between them. The CDR3 is 18 residues long. CDR3: CASSSRAGAQNAYNEQFF. CDR3 nucleotide sequence: TGTGCCAGCAGTTCCCGTGCGGGGGCCCAGAATGCCTACAATGAGCAGTTCTTC.

DNA for the CDR3: TGTGCCAGGGGGAACTATGGCTACACCTTC. Protein sequence: CARGNYGYTF. The rearrangement uses TRBV28 and TRBJ1-2; the D is unclear. Trimming removed 9 bases at V and 2 bases at J, with 4 bases between. Germline loops: CDR1 MDHEN, CDR2 SYDVKM. The CDR3 contains 10 residues.

In this sample, this clonotype turned up a few times. The chain links TRBV12-3 or TRBV12-4 to TRBJ1-2; weak D call: TRBD1 (5 bases). The CDR3 is made up of 13 amino acids. V lost 8 bases and J 1 base, leaving 11 bases between the germline ends. In DNA, the CDR3 is TGTGCCAGCCATAGGCAGGGTAACTATGGCTACACCTTC. As protein: CASHRQGNYGYTF.

A few counts support this clonotype. This rearrangement joins TRBV6-5 to TRBJ1-2; no reliable D call. Germline CDR1 is MNHEY and CDR2 is SVGAGI. This CDR3 contains 12 residues. Trimming took off 3 bases at V and 8 bases at J, with 10 bases between the two ends. CDR3 coding DNA: TGTGCCAGCAGTTATGATTGGCAAGGCTACACCTTC. This codes for CASSYDWQGYTF.

The table lists this clonotype with a few counts. The rearrangement links TRBV6-6 to TRBJ2-7; weak D call: TRBD1 (6 bases). With 4 bases removed from V and 1 base from J, the gap between germline ends came to 14 bases. The V gene's germline CDR1 is MNHNY and CDR2 SVGAGI (reference sequence). The CDR3 loop spans 15 amino acids. The CDR3 here is CASSLVKGESYEQYF. The CDR3 nucleotides read TGTGCCAGCAGTTTAGTTAAGGGGGAGTCCTACGAGCAGTACTTC.

This clonotype came up a few times. J is TRBJ1-4 and V is TRBV20-1; D unresolved. The CDR3 length is 14 residues. V lost 2 bases and J 0 bases, leaving 7 bases between the germline ends. CDR1 and CDR2 from the germline V gene are DFQATT and SNEGSKA (reference sequence). The CDR3 sequence: CSARSETTNEKLFF. The CDR3 coding sequence is TGCAGTGCTAGATCGGAGACAACTAATGAAAAACTGTTTTTT.

The count of this clonotype is one. V gene TRBV9 combines with J gene TRBJ2-7; a possible D gene is TRBD2 (5 bases). The J call could be wrong; TRBJ2-5 is a better fit for the DNA end. The CDR3 has 14 residues. Germline values: CDR1 SGDLS, CDR2 YYNGEE. CDR3 DNA: TGTGCCAGCAGCGTATCCGGGGAACAAGAGACCCAGTACTTC. Translation: CASSVSGEQETQYF.

This clonotype has just a few counts. The rearrangement uses TRBV15 and TRBJ1-4; TRBD1 is a possible D gene (5 bases). The CDR3 contains 16 residues. The germline V gene has CDR1 LNHNV and CDR2 YYDKDF (reference sequence). V was trimmed by 6 bases and J by 0 bases, leaving 14 bases between them. The chain's CDR3 is CATRGDLGATNEKLFF. CDR3 DNA: TGTGCCACCAGAGGGGACCTCGGGGCAACTAATGAAAAACTGTTTTTT.